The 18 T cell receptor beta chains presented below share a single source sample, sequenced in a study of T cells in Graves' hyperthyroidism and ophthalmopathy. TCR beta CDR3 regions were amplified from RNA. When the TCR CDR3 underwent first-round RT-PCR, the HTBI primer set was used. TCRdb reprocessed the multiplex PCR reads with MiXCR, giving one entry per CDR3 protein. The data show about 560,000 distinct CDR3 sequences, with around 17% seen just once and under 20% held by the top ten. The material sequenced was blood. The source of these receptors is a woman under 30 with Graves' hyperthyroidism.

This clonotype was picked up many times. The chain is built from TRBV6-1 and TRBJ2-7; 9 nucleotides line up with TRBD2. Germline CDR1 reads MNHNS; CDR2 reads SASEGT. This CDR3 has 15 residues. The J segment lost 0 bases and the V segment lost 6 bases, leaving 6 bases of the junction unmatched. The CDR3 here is CASRSLAGASYEQYF. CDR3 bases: TGTGCCAGCAGATCTTTAGCGGGGGCCTCCTACGAGCAGTACTTC.

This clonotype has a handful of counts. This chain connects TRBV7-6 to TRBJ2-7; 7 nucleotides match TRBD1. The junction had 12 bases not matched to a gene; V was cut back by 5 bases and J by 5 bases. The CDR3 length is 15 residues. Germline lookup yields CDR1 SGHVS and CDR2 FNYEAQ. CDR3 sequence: CASSPKTGMIHEQYF. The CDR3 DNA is TGTGCCAGCAGCCCAAAGACAGGGATGATCCACGAGCAGTACTTC.

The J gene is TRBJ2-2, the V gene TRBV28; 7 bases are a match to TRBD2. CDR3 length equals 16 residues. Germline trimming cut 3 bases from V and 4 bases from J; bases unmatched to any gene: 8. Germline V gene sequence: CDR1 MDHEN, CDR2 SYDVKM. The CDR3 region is CASSFSSGEGTGELFF. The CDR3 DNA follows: TGTGCCAGCAGTTTCTCCTCCGGGGAGGGCACCGGGGAGCTGTTTTTT.

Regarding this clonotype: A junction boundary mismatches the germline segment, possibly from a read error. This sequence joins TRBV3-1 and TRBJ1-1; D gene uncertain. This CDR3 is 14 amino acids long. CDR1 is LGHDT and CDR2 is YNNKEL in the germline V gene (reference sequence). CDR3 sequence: CASSPSEENTGAFF. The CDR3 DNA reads TGTGCCAGCAGCCCCTCTGAGGAGAACACTGGAGCTTTCTTT.

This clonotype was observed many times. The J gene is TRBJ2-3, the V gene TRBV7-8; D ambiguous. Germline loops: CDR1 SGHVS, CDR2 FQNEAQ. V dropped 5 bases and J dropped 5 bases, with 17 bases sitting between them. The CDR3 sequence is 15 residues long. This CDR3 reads CASSDLGSVRDTQYF. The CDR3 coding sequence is TGTGCCAGCAGCGATCTCGGTTCGGTTCGAGATACGCAGTATTTT.

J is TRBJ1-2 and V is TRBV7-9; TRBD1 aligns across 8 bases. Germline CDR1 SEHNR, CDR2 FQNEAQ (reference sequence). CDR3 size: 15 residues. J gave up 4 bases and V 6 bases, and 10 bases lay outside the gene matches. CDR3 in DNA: TGTGCCAGCAGACCAGCAGGGGGCAGTTTCTATGGCTACACCTTC. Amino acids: CASRPAGGSFYGYTF.

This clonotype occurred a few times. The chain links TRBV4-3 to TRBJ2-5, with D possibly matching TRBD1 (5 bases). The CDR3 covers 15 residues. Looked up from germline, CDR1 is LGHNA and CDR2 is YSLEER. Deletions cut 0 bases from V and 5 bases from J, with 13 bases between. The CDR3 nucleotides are TGCGCCAGCAGCCAAGAAGAGAACAGGTGGGAGACCCAGTACTTC. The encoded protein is CASSQEENRWETQYF.

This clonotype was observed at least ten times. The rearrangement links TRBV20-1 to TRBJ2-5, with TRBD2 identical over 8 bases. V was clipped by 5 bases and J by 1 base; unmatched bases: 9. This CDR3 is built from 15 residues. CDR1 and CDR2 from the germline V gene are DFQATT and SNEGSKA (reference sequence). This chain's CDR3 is CSAYLSTSGQETQYF. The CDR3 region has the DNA TGCAGTGCTTACCTATCCACTAGCGGCCAAGAGACCCAGTACTTC.

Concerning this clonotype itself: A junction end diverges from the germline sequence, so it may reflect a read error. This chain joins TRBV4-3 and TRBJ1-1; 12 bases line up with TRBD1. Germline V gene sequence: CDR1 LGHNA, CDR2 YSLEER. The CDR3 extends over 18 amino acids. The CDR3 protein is CASSASPGQGARNTETIF. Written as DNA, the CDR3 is TGCGCCAGCAGCGCGAGTCCGGGACAGGGGGCGCGGAACACTGAAACTATCTTT.

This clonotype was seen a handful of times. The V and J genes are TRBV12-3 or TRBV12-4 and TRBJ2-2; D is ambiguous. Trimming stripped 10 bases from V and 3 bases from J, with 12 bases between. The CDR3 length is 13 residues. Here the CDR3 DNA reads TGTGCCATGTCTGGGTGGCACACCGGGGAGCTGTTTTTT. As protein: CAMSGWHTGELFF.

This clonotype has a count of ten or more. CDR3 amino acids: CASRSYPGTGDGIWVQYF. The CDR3 DNA follows: TGTGCCAGCAGGTCTTACCCCGGGACAGGGGATGGGATTTGGGTGCAGTACTTC. The rearrangement joins TRBV12-3 or TRBV12-4 to TRBJ2-7, with 10 positions matching TRBD1. The CDR3 length is 18 residues. Trimming took 6 bases from V and 9 from J; bases not matched to a gene: 23.

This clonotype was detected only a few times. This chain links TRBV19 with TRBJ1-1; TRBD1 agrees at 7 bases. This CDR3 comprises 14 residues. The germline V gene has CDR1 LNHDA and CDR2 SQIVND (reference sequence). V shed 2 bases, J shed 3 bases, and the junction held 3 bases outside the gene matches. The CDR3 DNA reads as TGTGCCAGTAGTATATCAGGGGGGCACACTGAAGCTTTCTTT. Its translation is CASSISGGHTEAFF.

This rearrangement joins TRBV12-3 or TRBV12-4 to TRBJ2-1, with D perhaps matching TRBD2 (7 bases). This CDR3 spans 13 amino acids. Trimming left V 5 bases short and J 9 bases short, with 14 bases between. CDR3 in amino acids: CASSPTGGGEQFF. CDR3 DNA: TGTGCCAGCAGTCCAACGGGGGGCGGTGAGCAGTTCTTC.

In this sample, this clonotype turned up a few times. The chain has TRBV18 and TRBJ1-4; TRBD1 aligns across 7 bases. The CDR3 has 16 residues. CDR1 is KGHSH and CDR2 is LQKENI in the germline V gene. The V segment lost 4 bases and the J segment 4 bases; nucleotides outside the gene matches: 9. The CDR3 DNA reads TGTGCCAGCTCACGCCGACAGGGCGGGGATAATGAAAAACTGTTTTTT. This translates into CASSRRQGGDNEKLFF.

The CDR3 sequence is CASSPHPGQGAREQYF. CDR3 in DNA: TGTGCCAGCAGCCCACATCCGGGACAGGGGGCGCGGGAGCAGTACTTC. The V call is TRBV9, the J call TRBJ2-7; 12 bases are shared with TRBD1. This CDR3 comprises 16 residues. V shed 4 bases, J shed 7 bases, and the junction held 12 bases outside the gene matches. Germline V gives CDR1 SGDLS, CDR2 YYNGEE.

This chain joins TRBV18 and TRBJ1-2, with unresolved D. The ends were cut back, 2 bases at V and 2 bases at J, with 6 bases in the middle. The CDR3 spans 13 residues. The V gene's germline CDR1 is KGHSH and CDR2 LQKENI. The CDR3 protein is CASSPKGNYGYTF. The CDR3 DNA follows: TGTGCCAGCTCACCAAAAGGGAACTATGGCTACACCTTC.

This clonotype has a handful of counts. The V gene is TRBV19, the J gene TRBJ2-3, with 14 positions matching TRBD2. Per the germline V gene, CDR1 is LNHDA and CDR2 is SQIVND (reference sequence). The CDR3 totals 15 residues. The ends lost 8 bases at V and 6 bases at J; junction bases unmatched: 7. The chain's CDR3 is CASSRLAGGRDTQYF. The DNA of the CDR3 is TGTGCCAGTTCCCGACTAGCGGGAGGGCGCGATACGCAGTATTTT.

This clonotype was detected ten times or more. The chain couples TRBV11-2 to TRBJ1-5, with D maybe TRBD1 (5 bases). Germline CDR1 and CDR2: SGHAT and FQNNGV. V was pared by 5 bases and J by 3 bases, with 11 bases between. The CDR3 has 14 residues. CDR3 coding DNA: TGTGCCAGCAGCCCGGCGGGGGTCAATCAGCCCCAGCATTTT. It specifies CASSPAGVNQPQHF. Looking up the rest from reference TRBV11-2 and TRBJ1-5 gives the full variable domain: EAGVAQSPRYKIIEKRQSVAFWCNPISGHATLYWYQQILGQGPKLLIQFQNNGVVDDSQLPKDRFSAERLKGVDSTLKIQPAKLEDSAVYLCASSPAGVNQPQHFGDGTRLSIL.